The 3 T cell receptor beta chains below come from one sample, sequenced in a study of CD8 T cells in ankylosing spondylitis. TCRdb independently ran MiXCR on the 5' RACE reads; one entry per CDR3 protein. The sample contains some 220,000 distinct CDR3 sequences, 8.2% of which appear only once. Sequenced: blood, either unsorted or a sorted T cell fraction (not recorded which). These receptors came from a female donor with ankylosing spondylitis or in good health (not recorded which).

This clonotype appeared many times. The rearrangement links TRBV12-3 or TRBV12-4 to TRBJ1-1, with D perhaps TRBD1 (5 bases). The CDR3 spans 12 residues. V lost 4 bases, J lost 7 bases, and 10 bases lay in between. CDR3 protein: CASSSGAIEAFF. In nucleotides, the CDR3 is TGTGCCAGCAGTTCCGGGGCCATTGAAGCTTTCTTT.

This clonotype was seen repeatedly, ten times or more. V and J are TRBV7-9 and TRBJ2-1; no reliable D call. There are 11 residues in the CDR3. Trimming left V 0 bases short and J 11 bases short, with 5 bases between. Germline CDR1 and CDR2: SEHNR and FQNEAQ (reference sequence). Here the CDR3 reads CASSLALKQFF. The CDR3, as DNA: TGTGCCAGCAGCTTAGCCCTAAAGCAGTTCTTC.

This clonotype has ten or more counts. The junction departs from the called germline gene at one end, perhaps through a read error. The J gene is TRBJ2-3, the V gene TRBV3-1, with D perhaps TRBD1 (6 bases). This CDR3 spans 12 amino acids. Germline lookup yields CDR1 LGHDT and CDR2 YNNKEL (reference sequence). The CDR3 DNA is TGTGCCAGCAGCCTTGCCCAGGGACAATACCTTTTT. Its translation is CASSLAQGQYLF.